What follows describes a single TCR beta chain. This sample is part of a study of blood T cell repertoires in COVID-19. Study-level information: T cells, B-cell-depleted T cells, or PBMCs supplied cDNA or gDNA.

V shed 7 bases, J shed 6 bases, and the junction held 5 bases outside the gene matches. Germline V gene lookup returns CDR1 KGHSH and CDR2 LQKENI. The CDR3 is 14 residues long. Profiling relied on immunoSEQ multiplex PCR, and the TCRdb table lists in-frame clones only, not all of them. This table has about 280,000 clones, 85% to 90% appearing once. Researchers sorted participants into cohorts using their self-reported clinical history. Sequencing used PBMCs or T cells enriched from blood (not recorded which). The TCR originated in a woman in her 30s with acute COVID-19. This chain uses TRBV18 with TRBJ1-4, with 10 bases aligning to TRBD1. This chain's CDR3 is CASFSGTGDEKLFF. Here the CDR3 DNA reads TGTGCCAGCTTTTCCGGGACAGGGGATGAAAAACTGTTTTTT.